The clone carrying this TCR beta chain is labeled medium-sized (0.01 to 0.1%). Its specificity is not known. The sample is drawn from a study of breast tumors, draining lymph nodes, adjacent tissues. MiXCR was run by TCRdb on the multiplex PCR reads, yielding one entry per CDR3 protein. This sample has 6,000 or so distinct CDR3 sequences; roughly 44% occur once, and the top ten carry about 40%. Study observations and caveats: Tumor TCR diversity was below lymph nodes but above nontumor tissue. The data were judged consistent with most tumor T cells coming from lymph node and expanding in tumor. That most tumor T cells come from lymph nodes remained unproven.

The TCR was taken from a female donor with breast cancer. Some clones in this sample may be carry-over from other donors' samples. Sequenced input: tumor-adjacent breast tissue.

This chain's CDR3 is CATSVRGGGETQYF. Written as DNA, the CDR3 is TGTGCCACCAGCGTCAGGGGGGGGGGAGAGACCCAGTACTTC. The chain recombines TRBV15 with TRBJ2-5; the D call may be TRBD1 or TRBD2 (7 bases each). V was pared by 5 bases and J by 4 bases, with 14 bases between. The CDR3 is made up of 14 amino acids. CDR1 is LNHNV and CDR2 is YYDKDF in the germline V gene (reference sequence).